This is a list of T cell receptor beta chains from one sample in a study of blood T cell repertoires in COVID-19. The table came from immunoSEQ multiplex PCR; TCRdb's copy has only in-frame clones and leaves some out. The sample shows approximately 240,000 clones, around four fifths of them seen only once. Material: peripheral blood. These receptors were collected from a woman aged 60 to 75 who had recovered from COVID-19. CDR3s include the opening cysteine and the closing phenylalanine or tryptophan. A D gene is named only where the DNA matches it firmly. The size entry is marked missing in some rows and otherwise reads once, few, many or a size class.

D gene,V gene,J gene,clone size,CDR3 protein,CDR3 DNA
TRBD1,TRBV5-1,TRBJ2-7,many,CASSLGQYYEQYF,TGCGCCAGCAGCCTGGGACAGTACTACGAGCAGTACTTC
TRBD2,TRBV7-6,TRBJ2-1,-,CASSLAHGPGLAGGPSYNEQFF,TGTGCCAGCAGCTTAGCCCATGGACCGGGACTAGCGGGGGGGCCCTCCTACAATGAGCAGTTCTTC
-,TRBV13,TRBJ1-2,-,CASSLQGSGYTF,TGTGCCAGCAGCTTACAGGGTAGTGGCTACACCTTC
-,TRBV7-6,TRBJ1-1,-,CASSLSLGGGRHTEAFF,TGTGCCAGCAGCTTATCCCTCGGGGGGGGGCGGCACACTGAAGCTTTCTTT
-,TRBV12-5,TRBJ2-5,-,CASALTGPQETQYF,TGTGCTAGTGCCCTCACAGGCCCACAAGAGACCCAGTACTTC
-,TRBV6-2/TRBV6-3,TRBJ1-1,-,CASSYSRGGYPNTEAFF,TGTGCCAGCAGTTACTCGCGCGGGGGCTACCCGAACACTGAAGCTTTCTTT
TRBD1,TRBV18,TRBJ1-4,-,CASSPGTGSEKLFF,TGTGCCAGCTCACCCGGGACAGGGAGTGAAAAACTGTTTTTT
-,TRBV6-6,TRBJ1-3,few,CASSYSGRTIGNTIYF,TGTGCCAGCAGTTACTCGGGTCGGACAATTGGAAACACCATATATTTT
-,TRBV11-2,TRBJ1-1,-,CASSLRVSTEAFF,TGTGCCAGCAGCTTACGGGTTAGCACTGAAGCTTTCTTT
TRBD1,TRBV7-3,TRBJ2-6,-,CASSRQGAGANVLTF,TGTGCCAGCAGTAGACAGGGGGCCGGGGCCAACGTCCTGACTTTC
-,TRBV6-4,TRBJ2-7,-,CASRLRGYEQYF,TGTGCCAGCAGACTCAGGGGATACGAGCAGTACTTC
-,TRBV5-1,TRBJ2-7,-,CASSLGRFSYEQYF,TGCGCCAGCAGCTTGGGCAGGTTCTCCTACGAGCAGTACTTC
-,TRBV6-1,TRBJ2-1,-,CASSEALWLETHEQFF,TGTGCCAGCAGTGAAGCGCTATGGCTAGAAACGCATGAGCAGTTCTTC
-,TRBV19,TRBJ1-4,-,CASSGTGQGAEKLFF,TGTGCCAGTAGTGGAACAGGGCAAGGAGCAGAAAAACTGTTTTTT
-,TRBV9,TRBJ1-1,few,CASSPRLGEGTEAFF,TGTGCCAGCAGCCCCCGATTAGGAGAAGGCACTGAAGCTTTCTTT
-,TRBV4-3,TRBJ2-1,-,CASSQDGGGDEQFF,TGCGCCAGCAGCCAAGATGGAGGGGGGGATGAGCAGTTCTTC
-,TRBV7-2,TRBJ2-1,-,CASSLQVYSYNEQFF,TGTGCCAGCAGCTTACAGGTCTACTCCTACAATGAGCAGTTCTTC
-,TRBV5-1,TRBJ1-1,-,CASSLEGSDTEAFF,TGCGCCAGCAGCTTGGAGGGGTCTGACACTGAAGCTTTCTTT
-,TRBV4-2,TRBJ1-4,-,CASSQYRETNEKLFF,TGTGCCAGCAGCCAGTACAGGGAAACTAATGAAAAACTGTTTTTT
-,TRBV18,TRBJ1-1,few,CASTTGSANTEAFF,TGTGCCAGCACGACTGGGTCGGCGAACACTGAAGCTTTCTTT
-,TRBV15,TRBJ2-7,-,CATSRDNGGEQYF,TGTGCCACCAGCAGAGATAACGGAGGCGAGCAGTACTTC
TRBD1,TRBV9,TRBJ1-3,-,CASSYRGTSGNTIYF,TGTGCCAGCTCCTACAGGGGGACCTCTGGAAACACCATATATTTT
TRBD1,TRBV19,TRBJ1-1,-,CASSIGGQGRSEAFF,TGTGCCAGTAGTATTGGCGGACAGGGGAGGTCTGAAGCTTTCTTT
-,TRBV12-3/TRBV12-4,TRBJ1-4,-,CASSRQRGEKLFF,TGTGCCAGCAGCCGTCAACGCGGGGAAAAACTGTTTTTT
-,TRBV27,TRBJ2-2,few,CATKLTGTWNTGELFF,TGTGCCACCAAGCTTACCGGGACATGGAACACCGGGGAGCTGTTTTTT
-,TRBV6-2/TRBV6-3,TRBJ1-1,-,CASSYVRVRAFF,TGTGCCAGCAGTTACGTGCGGGTCCGAGCTTTCTTT
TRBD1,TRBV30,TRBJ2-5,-,CAWRGKGTGVPETQYF,TGTGCCTGGAGGGGTAAGGGGACAGGGGTACCGGAGACCCAGTACTTC
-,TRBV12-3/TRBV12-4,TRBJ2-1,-,CASSLDGLEQFF,TGTGCCAGCAGTTTAGATGGACTGGAGCAGTTCTTC
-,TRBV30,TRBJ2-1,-,CAWSPGGGGYNEQFF,TGTGCCTGGAGCCCCGGTGGGGGAGGTTACAATGAGCAGTTCTTC
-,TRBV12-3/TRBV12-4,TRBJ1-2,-,CATSAGDGYTF,TGTGCCACATCCGCAGGCGATGGCTACACCTTC
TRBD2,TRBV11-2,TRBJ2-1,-,CASSLDISGGGGGNEQFF,TGTGCCAGCAGCTTAGATATTAGCGGGGGGGGAGGAGGGAATGAGCAGTTCTTC
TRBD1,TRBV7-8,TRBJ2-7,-,CASNRQGGHEQYF,TGTGCCAGCAATCGACAGGGGGGCCACGAGCAGTACTTC
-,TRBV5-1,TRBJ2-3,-,CASSAQTSSDTQYF,TGCGCCAGCAGCGCACAGACTAGTTCAGATACGCAGTATTTT
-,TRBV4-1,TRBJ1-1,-,CASSRVAGGTEAFF,TGCGCCAGCAGTCGTGTTGCAGGAGGCACTGAAGCTTTCTTT
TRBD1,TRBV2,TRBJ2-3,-,CASSYWTGGGHTQYF,TGTGCCAGCAGTTATTGGACAGGGGGCGGACATACGCAGTATTTT
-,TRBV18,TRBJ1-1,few,CASSLGLPTEAFF,TGTGCCAGCTCATTGGGACTGCCCACTGAAGCTTTCTTT
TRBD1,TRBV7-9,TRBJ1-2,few,CASSLTGGYGYTF,TGTGCCAGCAGCTTGACAGGGGGCTATGGCTACACCTTC
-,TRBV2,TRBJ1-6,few,CASLGQYSSPLHF,TGTGCCAGCCTAGGACAGTATTCTTCACCCCTCCACTTT
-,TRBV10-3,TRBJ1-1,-,CAIMRTVNTEAFF,TGTGCCATCATGAGGACAGTGAACACTGAAGCTTTCTTT
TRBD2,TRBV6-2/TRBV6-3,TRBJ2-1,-,CASSPWGGSYNEQFF,TGTGCCAGCAGTCCCTGGGGGGGGTCCTACAATGAGCAGTTCTTC
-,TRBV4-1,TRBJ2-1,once,CASSQGMGGLGSNEQFF,TGCGCCAGCAGCCAAGGAATGGGCGGGTTAGGTTCGAATGAGCAGTTCTTC
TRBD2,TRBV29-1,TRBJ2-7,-,CSVANRTSREQYF,TGCAGCGTCGCGAACCGGACTAGCCGCGAGCAGTACTTC
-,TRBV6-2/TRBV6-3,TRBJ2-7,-,CASSYSAGAYEQYF,TGTGCCAGCAGTTACTCGGCGGGCGCCTACGAGCAGTACTTC
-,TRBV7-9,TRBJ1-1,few,CASSLSTGKIEAFF,TGTGCCAGCAGCTTATCGACAGGAAAAATTGAAGCTTTCTTT
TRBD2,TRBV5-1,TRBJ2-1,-,CASSLERGHHNEQFF,TGCGCCAGCAGCTTGGAGCGGGGGCACCACAATGAGCAGTTCTTC
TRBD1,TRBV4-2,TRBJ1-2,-,CASSQVEGAYGYTF,TGTGCCAGCAGCCAAGTGGAGGGGGCCTATGGCTACACCTTC
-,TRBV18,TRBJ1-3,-,CASSLSNRNTIYF,TGTGCCAGCTCACTCAGTAATAGAAACACCATATATTTT
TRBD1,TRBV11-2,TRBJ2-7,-,CASTRGTRGQDF,TGTGCCAGCACCCGCGGGACCAGGGGGCAGGACTTC
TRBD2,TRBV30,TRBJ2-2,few,CAWTVQAGGRWYTGELFF,TGTGCCTGGACCGTACAAGCGGGGGGCCGTTGGTACACCGGGGAGCTGTTTTTT
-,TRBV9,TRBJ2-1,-,CASSVVGASSYNEQFF,TGTGCCAGCAGCGTAGTTGGGGCCTCCTCCTACAATGAGCAGTTCTTC
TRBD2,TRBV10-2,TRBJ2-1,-,CASSEVAGGPVEQFF,TGCGCCAGCAGTGAGGTTGCGGGGGGGCCGGTTGAGCAGTTCTTC
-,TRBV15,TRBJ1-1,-,CATSGRTVHTEAFF,TGTGCCACCAGCGGCAGAACCGTCCACACTGAAGCTTTCTTT